Following are 8 T cell receptor beta chains from one sample sequenced in a study of blood T cell repertoires in COVID-19. The table came from immunoSEQ multiplex PCR; TCRdb's copy has only in-frame clones and leaves some out. Among fewer than 350,000 clones listed, roughly 79% were seen once. Sequencing used peripheral blood. Every receptor here comes from a woman aged 55-69 years with active or convalescent COVID-19.

The rearrangement uses TRBV7-2 and TRBJ2-5, with 12 positions matching TRBD1. CDR1 and CDR2 (germline): SGHTA, FQGNSA. V gave up 5 bases and J gave up 4 bases; unmatched junction bases: 8. This CDR3 is 16 amino acids long. CDR3 residues: CASSIGTGGEGETQYF. CDR3 coding DNA: TGTGCCAGCAGCATTGGGACAGGGGGCGAGGGAGAGACCCAGTACTTC.

J is TRBJ2-7 and V is TRBV10-3, with TRBD1 identical over 8 bases. This CDR3 contains 15 residues. Germline V gene data show CDR1 as ENHRY and CDR2 as SYGVKD. Germline trimming cut 6 bases from V and 1 base from J; bases unmatched to any gene: 8. The CDR3 protein is CAISRDRLESYEQYF. CDR3 sequence (DNA): TGTGCCATCAGCCGGGACAGGCTGGAATCCTACGAGCAGTACTTC.

V usage is TRBV4-2 and J usage is TRBJ1-1; no clear D. CDR3 length: 14 residues. Germline V gene lookup returns CDR1 LGHNA and CDR2 YNFKEQ. V was trimmed by 0 bases and J by 1 base, leaving 6 bases between them. The CDR3 protein is CASSQEGQNTEAFF. CDR3 bases: TGTGCCAGCAGCCAAGAGGGCCAGAACACTGAAGCTTTCTTT.

This chain joins TRBV5-8 and TRBJ1-1; possibly TRBD1 for D (6 bases). Trimming stripped 2 bases from V and 11 bases from J, with 37 bases between. The CDR3 is 20 residues long. The germline gives CDR1 SGHTS, CDR2 YDEGEE. CDR3 DNA: TGTGCCAGCAGCTTTCCCGATCGGACCTTGGATCGTCGCGTTGGGGGCAGCGCTTTCTTT. It specifies CASSFPDRTLDRRVGGSAFF.

The J gene is TRBJ2-7, the V gene TRBV3-1 (or the pseudogene TRBV3-2); D uncertain. The CDR3 spans 11 residues. V was clipped by 2 bases and J by 9 bases, with 8 bases between them. Germline CDR1 LGHDT, CDR2 YNNKEL (reference sequence). Here the CDR3 DNA reads TGTGCCAGCAGCCAAAGAGATGGGCAGTACTTC. Protein: CASSQRDGQYF.

The chain employs TRBV7-2 and TRBJ2-7, with D unclear. The CDR3 loop spans 14 amino acids. V was shortened by 5 bases and J by 3 bases, with 14 bases between the two germline ends. Germline CDR1 SGHTA, CDR2 FQGNSA. The DNA for the CDR3 is TGTGCCAGCAGCCAGGCTCGCTCCCGCTACGAGCAGTACTTC. The encoded protein is CASSQARSRYEQYF.

The rearrangement links TRBV4-1 to TRBJ1-1, with 11 bases identical to TRBD1. With 4 bases clipped from V and 4 bases from J, the junction kept 2 bases outside the gene matches. The germline V gene encodes CDR1 MGHRA and CDR2 YSYEKL. CDR3 length: 14 residues. The CDR3 reads CASSLGTGGTEAFF. DNA of the CDR3: TGCGCCAGCAGCCTGGGGACAGGGGGCACTGAAGCTTTCTTT.

The gene calls are TRBV6-6 and TRBJ1-1; D is unresolved. V was clipped by 6 bases and J by 0 bases, with 11 bases between them. The CDR3 loop spans 14 amino acids. Looked up from germline, CDR1 is MNHNY and CDR2 is SVGAGI (reference sequence). The CDR3 DNA is TGTGCCAGCAGCCACCGGGTTCTGAACACTGAAGCTTTCTTT. It translates to CASSHRVLNTEAFF.